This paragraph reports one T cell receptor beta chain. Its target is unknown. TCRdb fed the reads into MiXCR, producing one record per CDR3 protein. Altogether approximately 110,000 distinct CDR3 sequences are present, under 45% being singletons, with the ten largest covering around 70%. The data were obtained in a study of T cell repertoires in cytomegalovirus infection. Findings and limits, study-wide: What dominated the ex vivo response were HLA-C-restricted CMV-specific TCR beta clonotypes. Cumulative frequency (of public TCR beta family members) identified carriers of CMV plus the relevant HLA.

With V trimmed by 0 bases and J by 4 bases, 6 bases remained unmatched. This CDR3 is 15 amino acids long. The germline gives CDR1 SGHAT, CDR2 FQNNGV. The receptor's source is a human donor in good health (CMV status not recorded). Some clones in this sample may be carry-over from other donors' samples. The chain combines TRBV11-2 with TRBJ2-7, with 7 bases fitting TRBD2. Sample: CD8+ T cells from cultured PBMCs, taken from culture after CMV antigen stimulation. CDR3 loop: CASSLEVGTIYEQYF. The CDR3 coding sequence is TGTGCCAGCAGCTTAGAGGTTGGGACTATTTACGAGCAGTACTTC. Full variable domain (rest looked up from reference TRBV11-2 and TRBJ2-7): EAGVAQSPRYKIIEKRQSVAFWCNPISGHATLYWYQQILGQGPKLLIQFQNNGVVDDSQLPKDRFSAERLKGVDSTLKIQPAKLEDSAVYLCASSLEVGTIYEQYFGPGTRLTVT.